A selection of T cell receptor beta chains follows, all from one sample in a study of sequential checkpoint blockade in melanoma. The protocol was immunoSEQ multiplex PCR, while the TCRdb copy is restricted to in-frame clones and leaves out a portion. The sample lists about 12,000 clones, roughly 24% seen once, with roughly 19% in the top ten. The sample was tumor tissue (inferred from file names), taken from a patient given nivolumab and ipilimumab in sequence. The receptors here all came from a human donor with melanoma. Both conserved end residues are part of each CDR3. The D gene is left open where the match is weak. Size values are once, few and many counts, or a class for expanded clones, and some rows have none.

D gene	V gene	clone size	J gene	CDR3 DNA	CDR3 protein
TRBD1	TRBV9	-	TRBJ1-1	TGTGCCAGCAGCCCCGCCGGGACAGGGGCCCTCCTCACTGAAGCTTTCTTT	CASSPAGTGALLTEAFF
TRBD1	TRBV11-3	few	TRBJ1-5	TGTGCCAGCGCCCCCGGACAGGGGTTGGGGCAGCCCCAGCATTTT	CASAPGQGLGQPQHF
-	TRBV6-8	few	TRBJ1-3	TGTGCCAGCAGCCCTACCTTACAGGGTACTATCTATTTT	CASSPTLQGTIYF
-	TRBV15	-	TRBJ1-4	TGTGCCACCAGCAGGACTAGCGCCCCGGGGTTAGTTGGTGAAAAACTGTTTTTT	CATSRTSAPGLVGEKLFF
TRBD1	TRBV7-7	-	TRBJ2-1	TGTGCCAGCAGCTTGACAGGGGGTATCTCCTACAATGAGCAGTTCTTC	CASSLTGGISYNEQFF
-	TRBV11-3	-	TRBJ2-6	TGTGCCAGCACCAAGGGGTACTCTGGGGCCAACGTCCTGACTTTC	CASTKGYSGANVLTF
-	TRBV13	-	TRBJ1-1	TGTGCCAGCAGCTTAGGTACAGGGATGAACACTGAAGCTTTCTTT	CASSLGTGMNTEAFF
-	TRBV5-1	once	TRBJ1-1	TGCGCCAGCAGCTTGGACCCCGCCGTTGGGGGATTGGAAGCTTTCTTT	CASSLDPAVGGLEAFF
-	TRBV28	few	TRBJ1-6	TGTGCCAGCAGTTTAGGAGCCGGCCAACCCCTCCACTTT	CASSLGAGQPLHF
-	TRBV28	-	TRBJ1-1	TGTGCCAGCAGTTTAGGTGCAGAACCCCTGAACACTGAAGCTTTCTTT	CASSLGAEPLNTEAFF
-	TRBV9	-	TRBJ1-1	TGTGCCAGCAGCGTAGATAGGGTCACGGAAGCTTTCTTT	CASSVDRVTEAFF
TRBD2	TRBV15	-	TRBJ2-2	TGTGCCACCAGCAGAGATTGGGGAGGGGCCCCGAACACCGGGGAGCTGTTTTTT	CATSRDWGGAPNTGELFF
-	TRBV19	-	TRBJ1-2	TGTGCCAGTAGTATAACAGAGAACTATGGCTACACCTTC	CASSITENYGYTF
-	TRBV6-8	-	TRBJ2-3	TGTGCCAGCAGTGATGACGGGAGCACAGATACGCAGTATTTT	CASSDDGSTDTQYF
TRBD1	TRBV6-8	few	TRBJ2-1	TGTGCCAGCACTCTAGCCGGGACAGGGACTGAGCAGTTCTTC	CASTLAGTGTEQFF
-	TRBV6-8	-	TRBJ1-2	TGTGCCAGCATTTGGCAGAACTATGGCTACACCTTC	CASIWQNYGYTF
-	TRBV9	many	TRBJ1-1	TGTGCCAGCAGCGCCAACCGGCGGACAGATTTGATGAACACTGAAGCTTTCTTT	CASSANRRTDLMNTEAFF
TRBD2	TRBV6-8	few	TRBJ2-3	TGTGCCAGCAGTCGGGGGGGACTTACGGATACGCAGTATTTT	CASSRGGLTDTQYF
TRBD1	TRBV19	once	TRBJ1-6	TGTGCCAGTAGAGAAGACAGGGGGTTCGGGAATTCACCCCTCCACTTT	CASREDRGFGNSPLHF
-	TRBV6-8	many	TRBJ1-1	TGTGCCATCAGTAGGGGGGACACTGAAGCTTTCTTT	CAISRGDTEAFF
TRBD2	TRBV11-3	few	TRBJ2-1	TGTGCCAGCAGCTTAGATCACCAGCGGGGGGGCAGTGAGCAGTTCTTC	CASSLDHQRGGSEQFF
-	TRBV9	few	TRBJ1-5	TGTGCCAGCAGCTTAATCAATCAGCCCCAGCATTTT	CASSLINQPQHF
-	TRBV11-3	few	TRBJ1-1	TGTGCCAGCAGCCACCGTTGGCGTCCCGGGGGAGGTGAAGCTTTCTTT	CASSHRWRPGGGEAFF
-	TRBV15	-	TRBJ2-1	TGTGCCACCAGCAGAGATTTTAAGGGACTGCGCTCCTACAATGAGCAGTTCTTC	CATSRDFKGLRSYNEQFF
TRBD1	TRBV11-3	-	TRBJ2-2	TGTGCCAGCAGCTCACAGGGGGGAAACACCGGGGAGCTGTTTTTT	CASSSQGGNTGELFF
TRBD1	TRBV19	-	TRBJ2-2	TGTGCCAGTAGTTACAGGGGGCCAACCGGGGAGCTGTTTTTT	CASSYRGPTGELFF
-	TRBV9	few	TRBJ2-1	TGTGCCAGCAGCACCCGGGACTTTAACAATGAGCAGTTCTTC	CASSTRDFNNEQFF
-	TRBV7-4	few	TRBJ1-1	TGTGCCAGCAGGCAAGTGATGGACACTGAAGCTTTCTTT	CASRQVMDTEAFF
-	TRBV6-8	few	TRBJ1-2	TGTGCCAGCAGTTACGAGGGAAGGGGCTACACCTTC	CASSYEGRGYTF